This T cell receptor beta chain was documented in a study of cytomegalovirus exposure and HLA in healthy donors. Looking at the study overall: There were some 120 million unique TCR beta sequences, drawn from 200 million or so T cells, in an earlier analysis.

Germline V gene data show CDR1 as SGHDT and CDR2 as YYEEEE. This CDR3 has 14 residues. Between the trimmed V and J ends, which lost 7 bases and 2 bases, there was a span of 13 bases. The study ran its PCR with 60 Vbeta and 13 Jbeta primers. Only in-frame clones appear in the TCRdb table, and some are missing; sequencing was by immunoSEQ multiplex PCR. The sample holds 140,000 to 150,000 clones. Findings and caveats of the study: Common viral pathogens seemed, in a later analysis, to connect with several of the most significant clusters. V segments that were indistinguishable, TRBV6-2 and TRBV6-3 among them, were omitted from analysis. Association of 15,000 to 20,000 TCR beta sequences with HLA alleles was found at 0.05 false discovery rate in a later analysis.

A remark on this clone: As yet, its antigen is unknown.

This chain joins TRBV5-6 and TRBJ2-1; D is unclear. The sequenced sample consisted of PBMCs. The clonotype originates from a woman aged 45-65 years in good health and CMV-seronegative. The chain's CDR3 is CASYLGGPYNEQFF. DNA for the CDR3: TGTGCCAGCTACCTAGGCGGTCCCTACAATGAGCAGTTCTTC.